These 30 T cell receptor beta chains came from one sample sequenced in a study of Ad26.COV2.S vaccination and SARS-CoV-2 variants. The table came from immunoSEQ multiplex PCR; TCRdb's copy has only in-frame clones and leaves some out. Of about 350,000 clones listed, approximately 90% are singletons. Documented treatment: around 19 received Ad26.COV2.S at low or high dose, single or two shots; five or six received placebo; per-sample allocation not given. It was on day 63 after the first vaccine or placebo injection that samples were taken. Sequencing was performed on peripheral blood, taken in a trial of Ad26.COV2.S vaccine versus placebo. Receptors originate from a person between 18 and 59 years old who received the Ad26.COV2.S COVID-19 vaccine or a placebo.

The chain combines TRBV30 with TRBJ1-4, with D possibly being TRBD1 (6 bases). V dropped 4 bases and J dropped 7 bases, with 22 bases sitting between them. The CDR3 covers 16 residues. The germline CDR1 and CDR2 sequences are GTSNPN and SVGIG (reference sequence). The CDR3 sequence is CAWMSALTGRGEKLFF. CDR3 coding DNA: TGTGCCTGGATGTCGGCCTTGACAGGAAGAGGTGAAAAACTGTTTTTT.

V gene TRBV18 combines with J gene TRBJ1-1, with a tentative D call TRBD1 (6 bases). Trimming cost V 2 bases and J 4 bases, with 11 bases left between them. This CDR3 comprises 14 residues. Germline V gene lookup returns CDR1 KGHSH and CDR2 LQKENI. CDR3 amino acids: CASSPNGRGTEAFF. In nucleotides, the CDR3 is TGTGCCAGCTCACCAAACGGCAGGGGCACTGAAGCTTTCTTT.

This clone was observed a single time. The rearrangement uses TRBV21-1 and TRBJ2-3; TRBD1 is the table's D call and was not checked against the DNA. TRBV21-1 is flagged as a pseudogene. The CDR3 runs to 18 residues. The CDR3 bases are TGTGCCAGCAGCAAGGGGCTTAACAGGGGGAGTAAGACAGATACGCAGTATTTT. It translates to CASSKGLNRGSKTDTQYF.

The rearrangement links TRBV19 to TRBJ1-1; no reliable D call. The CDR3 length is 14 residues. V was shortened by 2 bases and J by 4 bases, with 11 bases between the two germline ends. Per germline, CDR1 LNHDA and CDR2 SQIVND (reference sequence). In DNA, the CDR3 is TGTGCCAGTAGTATAACGTTTCGAGGCACTGAAGCTTTCTTT. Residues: CASSITFRGTEAFF.

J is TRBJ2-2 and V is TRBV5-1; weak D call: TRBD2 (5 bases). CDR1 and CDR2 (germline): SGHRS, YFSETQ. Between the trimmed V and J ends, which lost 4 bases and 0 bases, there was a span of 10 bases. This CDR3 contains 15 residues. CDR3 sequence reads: CASSTEATNTGELFF. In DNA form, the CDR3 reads TGCGCCAGCAGCACGGAGGCTACGAACACCGGGGAGCTGTTTTTT.

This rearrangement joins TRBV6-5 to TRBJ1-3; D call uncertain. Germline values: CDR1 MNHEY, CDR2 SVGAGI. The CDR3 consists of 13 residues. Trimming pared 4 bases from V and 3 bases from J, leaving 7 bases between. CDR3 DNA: TGTGCCAGCAGTTTCCCCGGTGGAAACACCATATATTTT. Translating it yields CASSFPGGNTIYF.

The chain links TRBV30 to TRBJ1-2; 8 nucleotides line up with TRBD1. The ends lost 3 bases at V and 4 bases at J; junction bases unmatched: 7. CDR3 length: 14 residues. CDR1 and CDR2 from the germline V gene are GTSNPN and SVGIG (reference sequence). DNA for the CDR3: TGTGCCTGGAGAGAGGGACAGGTGATCTATGGCTACACCTTC. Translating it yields CAWREGQVIYGYTF.

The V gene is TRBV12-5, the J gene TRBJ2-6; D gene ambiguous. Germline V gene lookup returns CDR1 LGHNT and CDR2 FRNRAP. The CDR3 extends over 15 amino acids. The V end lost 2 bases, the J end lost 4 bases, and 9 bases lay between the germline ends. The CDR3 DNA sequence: TGTGCTAGTGGTTTGACGGGCTCCGGGGCCAACGTCCTGACTTTC. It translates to CASGLTGSGANVLTF.

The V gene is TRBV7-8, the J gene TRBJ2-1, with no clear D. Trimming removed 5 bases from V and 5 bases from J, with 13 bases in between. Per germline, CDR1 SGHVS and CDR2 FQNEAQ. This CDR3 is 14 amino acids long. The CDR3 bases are TGTGCCAGCAGCCCTGGGCGGCTTCACAATGAGCAGTTCTTC. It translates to CASSPGRLHNEQFF.

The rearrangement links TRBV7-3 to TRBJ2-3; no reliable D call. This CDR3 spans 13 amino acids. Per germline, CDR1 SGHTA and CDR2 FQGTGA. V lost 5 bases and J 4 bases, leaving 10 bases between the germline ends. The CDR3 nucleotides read TGTGCCAGCAGCCCCTCGTGGGCAGATACGCAGTATTTT. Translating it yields CASSPSWADTQYF.

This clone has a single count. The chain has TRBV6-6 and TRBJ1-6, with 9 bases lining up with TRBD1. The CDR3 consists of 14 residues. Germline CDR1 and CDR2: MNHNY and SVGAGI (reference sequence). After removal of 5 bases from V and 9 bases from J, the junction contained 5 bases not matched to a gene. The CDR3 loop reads CASSIQGAASPLHF. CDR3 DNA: TGTGCCAGCAGTATACAGGGGGCCGCTTCACCCCTCCACTTT.

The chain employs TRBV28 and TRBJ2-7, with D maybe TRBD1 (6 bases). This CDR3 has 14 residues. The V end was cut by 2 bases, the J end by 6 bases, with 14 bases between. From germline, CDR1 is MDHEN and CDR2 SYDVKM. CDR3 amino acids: CASSLRQVGFEQYF. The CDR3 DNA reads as TGTGCCAGCAGTTTAAGACAGGTCGGGTTCGAGCAGTACTTC. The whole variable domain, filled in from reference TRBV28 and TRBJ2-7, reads DVKVTQSSRYLVKRTGEKVFLECVQDMDHENMFWYRQDPGLGLRLIYFSYDVKMKEKGDIPEGYSVSREKKERFSLILESASTNQTSMYLCASSLRQVGFEQYFGPGTRLTVT.

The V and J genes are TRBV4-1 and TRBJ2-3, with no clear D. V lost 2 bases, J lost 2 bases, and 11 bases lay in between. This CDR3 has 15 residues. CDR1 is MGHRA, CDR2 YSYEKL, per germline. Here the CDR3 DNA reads TGCGCCAGCAGCCAATACGTGACCAACACAGATACGCAGTATTTT. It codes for CASSQYVTNTDTQYF.

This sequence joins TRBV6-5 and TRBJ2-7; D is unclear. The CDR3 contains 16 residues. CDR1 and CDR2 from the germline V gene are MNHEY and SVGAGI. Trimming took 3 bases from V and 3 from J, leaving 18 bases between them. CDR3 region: CASSYGNSLGNYEQYF. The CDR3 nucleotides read TGTGCCAGCAGTTATGGTAATTCGTTGGGTAACTACGAGCAGTACTTC.

CDR3 residues: CASNGASGSYNEQFF. CDR3 in DNA: TGTGCCAGCAACGGGGCTAGCGGGAGCTACAATGAGCAGTTCTTC. V and J are TRBV28 and TRBJ2-1; 10 nucleotides match TRBD2. Germline V gene sequence: CDR1 MDHEN, CDR2 SYDVKM. This CDR3 has 15 amino acids. With 7 bases clipped from V and 3 bases from J, the junction kept 6 bases outside the gene matches.

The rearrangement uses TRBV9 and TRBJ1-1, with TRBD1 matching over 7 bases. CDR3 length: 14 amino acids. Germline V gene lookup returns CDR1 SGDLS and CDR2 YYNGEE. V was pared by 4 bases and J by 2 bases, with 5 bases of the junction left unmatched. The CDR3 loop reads CASSTRDRNTEAFF. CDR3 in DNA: TGTGCCAGCAGCACCCGGGACAGAAACACTGAAGCTTTCTTT.

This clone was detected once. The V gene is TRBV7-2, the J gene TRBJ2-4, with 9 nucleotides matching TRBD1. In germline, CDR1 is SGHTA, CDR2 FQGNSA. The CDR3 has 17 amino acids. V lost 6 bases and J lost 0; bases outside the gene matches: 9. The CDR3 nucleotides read TGTGCCAGCAGATCCGGGACAGGGACCCTAGCCAAAAACATTCAGTACTTC. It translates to CASRSGTGTLAKNIQYF.

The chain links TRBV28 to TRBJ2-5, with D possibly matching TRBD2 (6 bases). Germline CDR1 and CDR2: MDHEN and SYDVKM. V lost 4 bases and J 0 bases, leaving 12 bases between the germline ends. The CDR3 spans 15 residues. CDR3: CASSSREWNQETQYF. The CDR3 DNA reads TGTGCCAGCAGTTCGCGGGAATGGAACCAAGAGACCCAGTACTTC.

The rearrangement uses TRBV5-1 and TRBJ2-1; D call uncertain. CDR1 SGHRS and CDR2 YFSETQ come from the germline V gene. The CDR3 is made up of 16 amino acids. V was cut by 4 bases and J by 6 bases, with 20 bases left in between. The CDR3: CASSRVSLPDFNEQFF. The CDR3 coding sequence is TGCGCCAGCAGCCGTGTTAGCTTACCCGATTTCAATGAGCAGTTCTTC.

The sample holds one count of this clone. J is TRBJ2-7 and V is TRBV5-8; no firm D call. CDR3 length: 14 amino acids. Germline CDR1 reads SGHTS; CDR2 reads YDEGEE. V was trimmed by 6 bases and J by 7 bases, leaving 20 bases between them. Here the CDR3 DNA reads TGTGCCAGCACCCCCCCTCTCCGCCCGTGGGAGCAGTACTTC. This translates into CASTPPLRPWEQYF.

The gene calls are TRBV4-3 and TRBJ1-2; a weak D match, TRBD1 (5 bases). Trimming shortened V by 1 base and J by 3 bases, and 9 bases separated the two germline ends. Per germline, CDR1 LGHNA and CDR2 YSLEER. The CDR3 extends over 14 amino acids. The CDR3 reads CASSQAGQYYGYTF. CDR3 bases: TGCGCCAGCAGCCAAGCGGGGCAGTACTATGGCTACACCTTC.

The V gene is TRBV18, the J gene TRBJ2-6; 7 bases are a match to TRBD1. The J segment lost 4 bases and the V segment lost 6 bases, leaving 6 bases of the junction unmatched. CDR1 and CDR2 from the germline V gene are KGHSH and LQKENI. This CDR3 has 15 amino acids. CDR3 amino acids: CASSMGQSGANVLTF. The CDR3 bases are TGTGCCAGCTCGATGGGACAGTCCGGGGCCAACGTCCTGACTTTC.

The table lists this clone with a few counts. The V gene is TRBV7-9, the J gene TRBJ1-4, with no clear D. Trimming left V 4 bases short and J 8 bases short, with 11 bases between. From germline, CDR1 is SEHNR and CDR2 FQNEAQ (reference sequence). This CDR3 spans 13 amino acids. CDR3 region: CASSSFALEKLFF. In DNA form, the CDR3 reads TGTGCCAGCAGCTCATTTGCATTAGAAAAACTGTTTTTT.

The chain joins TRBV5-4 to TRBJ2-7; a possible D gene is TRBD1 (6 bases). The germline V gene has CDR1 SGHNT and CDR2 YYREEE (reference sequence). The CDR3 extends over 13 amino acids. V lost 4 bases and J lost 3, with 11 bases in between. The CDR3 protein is CASSVRTDYEQYF. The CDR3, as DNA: TGTGCCAGCAGCGTGCGGACAGACTACGAGCAGTACTTC.

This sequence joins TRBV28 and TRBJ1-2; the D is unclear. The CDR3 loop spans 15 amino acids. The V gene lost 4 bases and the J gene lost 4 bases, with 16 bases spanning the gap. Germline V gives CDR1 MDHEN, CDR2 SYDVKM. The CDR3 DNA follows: TGTGCCAGCAGTTCTGGCGGGGTAGGGAGCTATGGCTACACCTTC. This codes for CASSSGGVGSYGYTF.

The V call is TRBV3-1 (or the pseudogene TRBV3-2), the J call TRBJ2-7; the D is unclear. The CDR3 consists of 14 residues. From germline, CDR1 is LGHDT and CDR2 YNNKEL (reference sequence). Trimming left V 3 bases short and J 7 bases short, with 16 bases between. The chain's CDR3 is CASSHGAALGEQYF. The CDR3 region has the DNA TGTGCCAGCAGCCACGGAGCAGCCTTGGGAGAGCAGTACTTC.

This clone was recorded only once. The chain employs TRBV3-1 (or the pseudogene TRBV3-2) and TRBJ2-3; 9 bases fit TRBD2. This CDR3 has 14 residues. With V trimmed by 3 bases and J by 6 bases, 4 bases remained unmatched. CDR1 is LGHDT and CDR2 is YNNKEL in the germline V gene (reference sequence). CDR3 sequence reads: CASSHSSGDDTQYF. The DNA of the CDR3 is TGTGCCAGCAGCCACTCTAGCGGGGATGATACGCAGTATTTT.

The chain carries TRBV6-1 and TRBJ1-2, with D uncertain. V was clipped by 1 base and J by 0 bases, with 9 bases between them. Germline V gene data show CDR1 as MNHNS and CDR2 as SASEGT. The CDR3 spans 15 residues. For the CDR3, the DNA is TGTGCCAGCAGTGAAGTCGCAGCATCTAACTATGGCTACACCTTC. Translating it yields CASSEVAASNYGYTF.

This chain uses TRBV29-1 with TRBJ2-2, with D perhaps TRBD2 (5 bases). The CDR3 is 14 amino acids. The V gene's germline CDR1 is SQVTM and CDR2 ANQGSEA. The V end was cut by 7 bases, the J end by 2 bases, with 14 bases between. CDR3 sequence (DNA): TGCAGCGGAATCGAGGGTAGAAACACCGGGGAGCTGTTTTTT. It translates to CSGIEGRNTGELFF.

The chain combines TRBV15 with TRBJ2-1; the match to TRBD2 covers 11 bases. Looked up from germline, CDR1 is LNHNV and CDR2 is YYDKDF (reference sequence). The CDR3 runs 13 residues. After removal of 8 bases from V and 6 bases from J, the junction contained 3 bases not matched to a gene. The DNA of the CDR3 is TGTGCCACCCGACTAGCGGGGACCAATGAGCAGTTCTTC. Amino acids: CATRLAGTNEQFF.